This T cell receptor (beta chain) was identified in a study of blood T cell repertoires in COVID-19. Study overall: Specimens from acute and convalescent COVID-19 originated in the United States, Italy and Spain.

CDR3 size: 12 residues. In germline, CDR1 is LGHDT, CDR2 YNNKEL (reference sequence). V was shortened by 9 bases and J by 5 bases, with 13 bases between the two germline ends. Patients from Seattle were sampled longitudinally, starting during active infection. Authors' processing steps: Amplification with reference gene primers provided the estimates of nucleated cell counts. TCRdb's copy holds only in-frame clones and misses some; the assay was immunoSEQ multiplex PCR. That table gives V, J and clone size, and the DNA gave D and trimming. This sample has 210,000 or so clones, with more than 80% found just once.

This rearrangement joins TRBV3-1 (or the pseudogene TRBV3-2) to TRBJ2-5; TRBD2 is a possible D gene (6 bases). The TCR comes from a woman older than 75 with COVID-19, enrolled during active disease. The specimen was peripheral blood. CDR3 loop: CASRGAGETQYF. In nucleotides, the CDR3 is TGTGCCAGTCGGGGCGCGGGGGAGACCCAGTACTTC.